The clone carrying this T cell receptor beta chain was seen only a few times. TCRdb keeps only in-frame clones here, not all; method: immunoSEQ multiplex PCR. The table records some 190,000 clones, 70% to 90% of them present only once. The entry originates in a study of blood T cell repertoires in COVID-19. This CDR3 region has 14 residues. Germline CDR1 reads SGHDT; CDR2 reads YYEEEE. Losses at the gene ends were 4 bases for V and 5 bases for J; bases not matched to a gene: 3. The sequence derives from a woman in her seventies with active or convalescent COVID-19. V gene TRBV5-6 combines with J gene TRBJ2-5; 12 nucleotides agree with TRBD2. Sequenced: peripheral blood. The CDR3 protein is CASSRLAGDETQYF. The CDR3 DNA sequence: TGTGCCAGCAGCCGACTAGCGGGAGACGAGACCCAGTACTTC.